This TCR beta chain was sequenced in a study of T and B cells in COVID-19 patients. Study as a whole: Blood was sampled from COVID-19 patients who were either actively infected or recovered. Median age was approximately 34 years in the recovered cohort and 67 years in the active-infection cohort.

General study results and limits: Early severe-case samples and blood from mildly ill patients during symptoms were in short supply. In COVID-19 patients, T cell receptor beta variable and joining gene use was reportedly strongly skewed.

Blood genomic DNA input for TRB amplification was about 250-550 ng. Of note for this clonotype: Its antigen remains unknown.

The CDR3 loop spans 14 amino acids. Trimming stripped 1 base from V and 1 base from J, with 5 bases between. Germline V lookup: CDR1 SGHTA, CDR2 FQGNSA. Multiplex PCR with BIOMED2 TRB-A/B primer pools amplified TRB rearrangements. TCRdb reprocessed the multiplex PCR reads with MiXCR, giving one entry per CDR3 protein. The sample holds about 7,900 distinct CDR3 sequences; about 38% are singletons and the top ten take about 3.3%. The rearrangement uses TRBV7-2 and TRBJ2-1; possible D gene TRBD1, 5 bases. The sequenced sample consisted of blood. The sequence came from a human donor who had recovered from COVID-19. CDR3 residues: CASSLEGSYNEQFF. CDR3 DNA sequence: TGTGCCAGCAGCTTAGAGGGGTCCTACAATGAGCAGTTCTTC.